Listed here is a single TCR beta chain. The antigen remains unidentified. This could be a read error, since a much larger clone is one nucleotide away. Because it lacks the conserved phenylalanine or tryptophan at the end, this CDR3 is likely a read error. This sample is part of a study of molecular identifiers for immune sequencing clone quantification. Study-wide results and caveats: Detectable among roughly 920,000 naive cells, according to reports, was Jurkat TCR RNA spiked in from one cell.

MiXCR, applied by TCRdb to the PCR reads, yields one record per CDR3 protein. The table lists around 100,000 distinct CDR3 sequences, under 40% of them singletons, with about a tenth in the top ten. This TCR was recovered from a human donor in good health. Some libraries in this study had Jurkat cell RNA spiked in. Input material: naive CD8+ T cells from blood, with Jurkat cell RNA spiked in. Subset in this sample: FACS-sorted CD8+CD4-CCR7+CD45RA+ naive T cells.

CDR3 nucleotide sequence: TGTGCCAGCAGTATTCCCCCCGGGACAGGGGGTTCTAATCAGCCCCAGCATTTA. This translates into CASSIPPGTGGSNQPQHL. This chain connects TRBV28 to TRBJ1-5, with 11 bases lining up with TRBD1. The CDR3 has 18 amino acids. V lost 5 bases to trimming and J lost 4 bases; unmatched junction nucleotides: 13. The germline V gene has CDR1 MDHEN and CDR2 SYDVKM.